These 4 T cell receptor beta chains were all obtained from the same sample, sequenced in a study of cytotoxic CD8 clonotypes in ibrutinib-treated CLL. TCRdb keeps only in-frame clones here, not all; method: immunoSEQ multiplex PCR. The sample has about 300,000 clones; about 64% are singletons. The sample was PBMCs, taken after 36 months of ibrutinib treatment. The receptors stem from a human donor with chronic lymphocytic leukemia.

The chain has TRBV4-1 and TRBJ2-7; D may be TRBD1 (6 bases). The germline CDR1 and CDR2 sequences are MGHRA and YSYEKL. The V end lost 0 bases, the J end lost 4 bases, and 13 bases lay between the germline ends. This CDR3 has 15 amino acids. The CDR3 spells CASSQEPTGYYEQYF. As DNA, the CDR3 is TGCGCCAGCAGCCAAGAACCCACAGGGTATTACGAGCAGTACTTC.

The chain combines TRBV18 with TRBJ2-2; D is perhaps TRBD2 (6 bases). The CDR3 has 16 residues. The germline gives CDR1 KGHSH, CDR2 LQKENI. V shed 5 bases and J shed 4 bases, with 17 bases lying between them. CDR3 protein: CASSGAGGYFTGELFF. In DNA form, the CDR3 reads TGTGCCAGCTCAGGAGCAGGAGGGTATTTCACCGGGGAGCTGTTTTTT.

This CDR3 reads CASRLTAHGLQETQYF. CDR3 DNA: TGTGCAAGTCGCTTAACGGCGCATGGCCTCCAAGAGACCCAGTACTTC. The gene calls are TRBV12-2 and TRBJ2-5. TRBV12-2 is shown as a pseudogene. The CDR3 has 16 residues.

The rearrangement links TRBV5-1 to TRBJ2-1; the D is unclear. Trimming took off 4 bases at V and 1 base at J, with 15 bases between the two ends. CDR3 length: 16 amino acids. From germline, CDR1 is SGHRS and CDR2 YFSETQ. The CDR3 sequence is CASSLVGQLSYNEQFF. The CDR3 DNA sequence: TGCGCCAGCAGCCTAGTAGGGCAGTTATCCTACAATGAGCAGTTCTTC.